This T cell receptor (beta chain) stems from a study of cytotoxic CD8 clonotypes in ibrutinib-treated CLL. The overall study: After median about 71 months, about 14 stayed in remission, some 12 progressed; responses roughly 25 partial, 2 complete.

Note on this clone: Its specificity is unknown.

Study-wide results and limits: Progressing patients had sampling times that differed from those of sustained-remission patients. Shared public clonotypes were rare, and on treatment they either got smaller or stayed the same. Baseline levels of clonality went above those of age-matched healthy donors and moved with circulating CD8+ T-cell counts.

TCRdb keeps only in-frame clones here, not all; method: immunoSEQ multiplex PCR. The sample carries over 45,000 clones, 56% recorded once. Germline V gene sequence: CDR1 SGHAT, CDR2 FQNNGV. V shed 1 base and J shed 5 bases, with 7 bases lying between them. The CDR3 is 13 amino acids. The chain joins TRBV11-2 to TRBJ2-3; D is uncertain. Here the sequenced sample was PBMCs, taken after 24 months of ibrutinib treatment. This TCR derives from a human donor with chronic lymphocytic leukemia. CDR3 amino acids: CASSLAGQDTQYF. The CDR3 region has the DNA TGTGCCAGCAGCTTAGCGGGCCAAGATACGCAGTATTTT.